These 17 T cell receptor beta chains share one sample of origin, sequenced in a study of regulatory T cells in long-lasting Graves disease. Described time point: newly diagnosed GD, antithyroid drugs for less than 3 months. Scientists built the TCR library using RNA that was extracted from PBMCs. Through Arm-PCR of CDR3 regions and iRepertoire HTBI primers, TCR beta libraries were built. TCRdb independently ran MiXCR on the multiplex PCR reads; one entry per CDR3 protein. Here the sample spans around 500,000 distinct CDR3 sequences, around 15% being singletons. This same sample was also part of a study on T cells in Graves' hyperthyroidism and ophthalmopathy.

The sequences come from peripheral blood mononuclear cells (PBMCs), collected at new diagnosis, from a patient treated with antithyroid drugs. Source of these receptors: a middle-aged woman with Graves disease.

The table lists this clonotype with a few counts. The chain is built from TRBV5-5 and TRBJ1-6, with D maybe TRBD1 (5 bases). The CDR3 runs 15 residues. The V gene's germline CDR1 is SGHKS and CDR2 YYEKEE (reference sequence). V lost 3 bases, J lost 9 bases, and 16 bases lay in between. The CDR3 DNA follows: TGTGCCAGCAGCTCAAGGGGACCCCCTATTTCACCCCTCCACTTT. Protein sequence: CASSSRGPPISPLHF. The variable domain in full, with the rest retrieved from reference TRBV5-5 and TRBJ1-6, is DAGVTQSPTHLIKTRGQQVTLRCSPISGHKSVSWYQQVLGQGPQFIFQYYEKEERGRGNFPDRFSARQFPNYSSELNVNALLLGDSALYLCASSSRGPPISPLHFGNGTRLTVT.

This chain connects TRBV4-1 to TRBJ1-1, with 9 bases aligning to TRBD1. CDR3 length: 17 residues. Trimming cost V 1 base and J 8 bases; bases outside gene matches: 14. Per germline, CDR1 MGHRA and CDR2 YSYEKL. The CDR3 nucleotides are TGCGCCAGCAGCCAAGGCCGGGGGGACAGGGCGCGGGTGGAAGCTTTCTTT. Amino acid sequence: CASSQGRGDRARVEAFF.

This clonotype has a count of ten or more. This rearrangement joins TRBV2 to TRBJ2-3; no clear D gene. The CDR3 totals 17 residues. Per the germline V gene, CDR1 is SNHLY and CDR2 is FYNNEI. The ends were cut back, 5 bases at V and 0 bases at J, with 18 bases in the middle. CDR3 coding DNA: TGTGCCAGCAGTCCCTCCTACATTGGAACTAGCACAGATACGCAGTATTTT. It translates to CASSPSYIGTSTDTQYF.

A word on this clonotype: A far larger clone is off by one base, so a read error is likely. The chain links TRBV11-2 to TRBJ2-7; possible D gene TRBD2, 5 bases. The J call is uncertain, as TRBJ2-1 better fits the DNA end. In germline, CDR1 is SGHAT, CDR2 FQNNGV. The CDR3 extends over 14 amino acids. CDR3 DNA sequence: TGTGCCAGCAGCTTACGGCCAGATGGGGAGACCCAGTTCTTC. This gives the protein CASSLRPDGETQFF.

This chain connects TRBV15 to TRBJ2-7; D might be TRBD2 (7 bases). V shed 3 bases and J shed 3 bases, with 18 bases lying between them. The CDR3 extends over 16 amino acids. Per germline, CDR1 LNHNV and CDR2 YYDKDF (reference sequence). This CDR3 reads CATSRAWGGPGYEQYF. DNA of the CDR3: TGTGCCACCAGCAGGGCCTGGGGGGGCCCCGGCTACGAGCAGTACTTC.

There are many counts of this clonotype. V usage is TRBV5-1 and J usage is TRBJ1-2, with TRBD1 matching 8 bases. The germline V gene encodes CDR1 SGHRS and CDR2 YFSETQ. The CDR3 runs 14 residues. The J segment lost 3 bases and the V segment lost 6 bases, leaving 7 bases of the junction unmatched. This CDR3 reads CASTPSGQDYGYTF. CDR3 nucleotide sequence: TGCGCCAGCACCCCCTCGGGACAGGACTATGGCTACACCTTC.

The rearrangement joins TRBV5-1 to TRBJ2-3; tentative D call: TRBD2 (6 bases). The CDR3 has 16 residues. Germline CDR1 and CDR2: SGHRS and YFSETQ. V was trimmed by 5 bases and J by 0 bases, leaving 16 bases between them. The CDR3 DNA follows: TGCGCCAGCAGGGGAGGTGCTTCTCCTAGCACAGATACGCAGTATTTT. It yields the protein CASRGGASPSTDTQYF.

A remark on this clonotype: Possible read error: a much larger clone is one base away. The chain uses TRBV7-9 and TRBJ2-3; D is possibly TRBD2 (5 bases). The CDR3 runs 11 residues. Trimming removed 11 bases from V and 9 bases from J, with 15 bases in between. CDR1 SEHNR and CDR2 FQNEAQ come from the germline V gene (reference sequence). CDR3 loop: CAGNGEPTQYF. CDR3 coding DNA: TGTGCCGGCAATGGGGAGCCGACGCAGTATTTT.

The J gene is TRBJ2-2, the V gene TRBV5-6; D is ambiguous. There are 12 residues in the CDR3. Germline CDR1 SGHDT, CDR2 YYEEEE. V was trimmed by 1 base and J by 6 bases, leaving 4 bases between them. CDR3 in DNA: TGTGCCAGCAGCTTGACACCCGGGGAGCTGTTTTTT. It encodes CASSLTPGELFF. Based on the CDR3 plus reference TRBV5-6 and TRBJ2-2, the full variable domain is DAGVTQSPTHLIKTRGQQVTLRCSPKSGHDTVSWYQQALGQGPQFIFQYYEEEERQRGNFPDRFSGHQFPNYSSELNVNALLLGDSALYLCASSLTPGELFFGEGSRLTVL.

This clonotype occurred many times. The J gene is TRBJ2-5, the V gene TRBV11-2, with 7 positions matching TRBD2. The V gene's germline CDR1 is SGHAT and CDR2 FQNNGV. This CDR3 has 12 residues. V dropped 5 bases and J dropped 10; count of bases not matched to a gene: 7. The CDR3 is CASSPRGTNQYF. Here the CDR3 DNA reads TGTGCCAGCAGCCCGCGGGGGACTAACCAGTACTTC.

This clonotype was observed many times. The chain employs TRBV2 and TRBJ2-3, with D uncertain. From germline, CDR1 is SNHLY and CDR2 FYNNEI. V was clipped by 7 bases and J by 6 bases, with 11 bases between them. This CDR3 is 12 amino acids long. This CDR3 is CASTRVVDTQYF. CDR3 in DNA: TGTGCCAGCACAAGGGTTGTCGATACGCAGTATTTT.

This clonotype was counted a few times. The V call is TRBV3-1, the J call TRBJ2-2, with D tentatively TRBD1 (5 bases). The ends were cut back, 0 bases at V and 4 bases at J, with 9 bases in the middle. CDR3 length: 15 residues. Germline V gene lookup returns CDR1 LGHDT and CDR2 YNNKEL (reference sequence). Here the CDR3 reads CASSQETVFTGELFF. The CDR3 DNA reads TGTGCCAGCAGCCAAGAGACAGTCTTCACCGGGGAGCTGTTTTTT.

The table lists this clonotype with many counts. The chain joins TRBV3-1 to TRBJ2-5; D tentatively reads TRBD1 or TRBD2 (5 bases each). The CDR3 spans 15 residues. V was trimmed by 4 bases and J by 2 bases, leaving 14 bases between them. Germline CDR1 is LGHDT and CDR2 is YNNKEL (reference sequence). Here the CDR3 reads CASSPGWGPQETQYF. CDR3 DNA: TGTGCCAGCAGCCCCGGTTGGGGACCTCAAGAGACCCAGTACTTC.

The chain is built from TRBV19 and TRBJ1-3; 8 bases are shared with TRBD1. The germline gives CDR1 LNHDA, CDR2 SQIVND (reference sequence). Germline trimming cut 7 bases from V and 4 bases from J; bases unmatched to any gene: 6. This CDR3 region has 14 residues. CDR3 nucleotides: TGTGCCAGTAAGAAGACAGGGGAAGGAAACACCATATATTTT. Amino acids: CASKKTGEGNTIYF. Supplemented by reference TRBV19 and TRBJ1-3, the full variable domain reads DGGITQSPKYLFRKEGQNVTLSCEQNLNHDAMYWYRQDPGQGLRLIYYSQIVNDFQKGDIAEGYSVSREKKESFPLTVTSAQKNPTAFYLCASKKTGEGNTIYFGEGSWLTVV.

This clonotype has ten or more counts. The V and J genes are TRBV11-2 and TRBJ2-7, with D perhaps matching TRBD1 (5 bases). Germline V CDR1 and CDR2: SGHAT, FQNNGV. Trimming left V 1 base short and J 3 bases short, with 10 bases between. The length of the CDR3 is 14 residues. The CDR3 here is CASSLGQRNYEQYF. The CDR3 DNA is TGTGCCAGCAGCTTAGGACAGAGGAACTACGAGCAGTACTTC.

Comment on this clonotype: A read error may explain this, as a much larger clone is one base away. The rearrangement uses TRBV10-3 and TRBJ1-1; 8 bases align to TRBD1. Looked up from germline, CDR1 is ENHRY and CDR2 is SYGVKD. The CDR3 runs to 15 residues. CDR3 protein: CAISDPRTGRTEALF. CDR3 nucleotide sequence: TGTGCCATCAGTGACCCTCGGACAGGGCGGACTGAAGCTCTCTTT.

The count of this clonotype is one. The chain's CDR3 is CASSLVSPGNTIYF. The CDR3 DNA reads as TGTGCCAGCAGCTTAGTTTCCCCTGGAAACACCATATATTTT. The chain recombines TRBV11-2 with TRBJ1-3; D gene unclear. The germline gives CDR1 SGHAT, CDR2 FQNNGV. V dropped 1 base and J dropped 2 bases, with 6 bases sitting between them. The CDR3 covers 14 residues.